This T cell receptor beta chain was found in a study of lymphopenia after photon versus proton radiotherapy. The study's findings and limits: Oligoclonal CD8+ Temra expansion after nadir drove photon patients' diversity drop. Under photons, naive T cells and diversity fell while effector/memory populations rose.

This clone was recorded a few times. The antigen remains unidentified. Trimming removed 4 bases at V and 2 bases at J, with 14 bases between. The CDR3 totals 15 residues. From germline, CDR1 is LGHNA and CDR2 YSLEER. Some clones are missing from TCRdb's copy, which holds only in-frame ones; the method was immunoSEQ multiplex PCR. The sample records about 19,000 clones, under 95% being singletons. The chain has TRBV4-3 and TRBJ1-2; D may be TRBD1 (6 bases). This clonotype originated in a man aged 55 to 70 with pancreatic cancer. The source was peripheral blood, collected from a patient treated with photon-based radiotherapy. The CDR3 loop is CASSLNTGTNYGYTF. The CDR3 DNA reads as TGCGCCAGCAGCCTTAACACCGGGACAAACTATGGCTACACCTTC.